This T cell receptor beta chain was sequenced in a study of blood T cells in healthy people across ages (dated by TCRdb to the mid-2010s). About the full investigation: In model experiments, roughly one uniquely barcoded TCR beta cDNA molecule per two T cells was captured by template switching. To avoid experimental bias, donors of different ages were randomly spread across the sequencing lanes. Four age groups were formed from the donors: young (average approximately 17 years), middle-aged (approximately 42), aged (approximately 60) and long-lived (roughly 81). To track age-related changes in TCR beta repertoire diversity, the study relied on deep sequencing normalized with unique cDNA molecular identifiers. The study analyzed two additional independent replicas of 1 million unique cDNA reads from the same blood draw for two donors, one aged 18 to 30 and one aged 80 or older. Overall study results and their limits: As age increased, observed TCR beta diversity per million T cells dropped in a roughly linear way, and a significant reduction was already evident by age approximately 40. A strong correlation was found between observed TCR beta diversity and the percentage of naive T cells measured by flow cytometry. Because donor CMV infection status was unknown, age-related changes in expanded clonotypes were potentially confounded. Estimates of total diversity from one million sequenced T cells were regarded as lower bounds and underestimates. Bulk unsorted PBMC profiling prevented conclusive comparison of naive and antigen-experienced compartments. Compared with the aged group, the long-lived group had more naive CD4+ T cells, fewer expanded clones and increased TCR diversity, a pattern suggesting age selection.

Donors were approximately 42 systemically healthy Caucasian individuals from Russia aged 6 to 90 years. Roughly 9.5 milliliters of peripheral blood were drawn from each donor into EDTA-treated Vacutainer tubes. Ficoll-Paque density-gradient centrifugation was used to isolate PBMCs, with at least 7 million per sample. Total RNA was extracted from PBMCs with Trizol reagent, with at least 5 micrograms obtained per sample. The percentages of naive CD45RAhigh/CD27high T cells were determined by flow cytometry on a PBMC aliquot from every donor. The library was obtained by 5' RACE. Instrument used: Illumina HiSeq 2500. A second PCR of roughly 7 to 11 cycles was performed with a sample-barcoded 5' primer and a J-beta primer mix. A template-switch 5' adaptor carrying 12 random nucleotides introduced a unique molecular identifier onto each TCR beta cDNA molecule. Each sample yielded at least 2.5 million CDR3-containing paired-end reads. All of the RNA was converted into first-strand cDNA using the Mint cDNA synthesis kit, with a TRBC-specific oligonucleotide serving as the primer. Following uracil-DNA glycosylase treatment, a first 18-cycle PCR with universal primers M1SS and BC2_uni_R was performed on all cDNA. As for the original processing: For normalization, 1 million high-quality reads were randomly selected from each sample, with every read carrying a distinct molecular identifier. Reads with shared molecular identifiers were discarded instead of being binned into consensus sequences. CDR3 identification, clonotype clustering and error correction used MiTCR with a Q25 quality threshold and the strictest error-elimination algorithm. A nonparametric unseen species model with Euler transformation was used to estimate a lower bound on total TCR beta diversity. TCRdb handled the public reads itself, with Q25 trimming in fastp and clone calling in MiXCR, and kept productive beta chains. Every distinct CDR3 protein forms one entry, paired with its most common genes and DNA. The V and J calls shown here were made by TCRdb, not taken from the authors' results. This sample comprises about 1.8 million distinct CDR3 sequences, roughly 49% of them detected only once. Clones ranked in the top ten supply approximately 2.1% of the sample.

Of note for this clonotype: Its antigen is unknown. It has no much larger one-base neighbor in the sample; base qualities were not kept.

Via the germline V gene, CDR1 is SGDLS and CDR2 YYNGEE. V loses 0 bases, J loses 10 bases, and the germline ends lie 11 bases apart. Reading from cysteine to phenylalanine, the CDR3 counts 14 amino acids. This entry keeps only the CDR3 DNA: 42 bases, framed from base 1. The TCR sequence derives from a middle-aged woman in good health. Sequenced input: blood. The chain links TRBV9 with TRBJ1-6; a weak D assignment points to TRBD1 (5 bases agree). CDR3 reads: CASSVGGSRSPLHF. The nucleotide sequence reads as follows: TGTGCCAGCAGCGTAGGGGGGTCACGGTCACCCCTCCACTTT. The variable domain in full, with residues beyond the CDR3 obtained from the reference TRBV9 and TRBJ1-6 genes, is DSGVTQTPKHLITATGQRVTLRCSPRSGDLSVYWYQQSLDQGLQFLIQYYNGEERAKGNILERFSAQQFPDLHSELNLSSLELGDSALYFCASSVGGSRSPLHFGNGTRLTVT.